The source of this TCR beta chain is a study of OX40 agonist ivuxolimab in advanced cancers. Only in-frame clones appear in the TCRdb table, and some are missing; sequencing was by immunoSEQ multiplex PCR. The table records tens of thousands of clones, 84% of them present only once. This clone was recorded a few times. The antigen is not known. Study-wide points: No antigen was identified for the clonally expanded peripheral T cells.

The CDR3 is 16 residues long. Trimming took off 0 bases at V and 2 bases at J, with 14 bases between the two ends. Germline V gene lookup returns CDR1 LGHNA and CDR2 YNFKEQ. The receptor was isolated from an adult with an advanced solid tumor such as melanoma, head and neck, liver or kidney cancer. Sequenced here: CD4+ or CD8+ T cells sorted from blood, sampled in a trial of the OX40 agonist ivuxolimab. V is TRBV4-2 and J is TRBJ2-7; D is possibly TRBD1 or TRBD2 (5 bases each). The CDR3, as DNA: TGTGCCAGCAGCCAAGATGGGAGCAGGACAACCTACGAGCAGTACTTC. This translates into CASSQDGSRTTYEQYF.